This T cell receptor beta chain was captured by sequencing in a study of cytomegalovirus exposure and HLA in healthy donors. Trimming pared 5 bases from V and 1 base from J, leaving 6 bases between. The CDR3 length is 13 residues. Per germline, CDR1 MGHRA and CDR2 YSYEKL. Produced via immunoSEQ multiplex PCR; TCRdb's table is partial and in-frame only. The table records approximately 220,000 clones, approximately 83% of them present only once. The TCR comes from a woman aged 25-40 years in good health and CMV-seropositive. Sequencing input: PBMCs. This chain links TRBV4-1 with TRBJ2-1; D unresolved. The CDR3 here is CASSFISYNEQFF. Here the CDR3 DNA reads TGCGCCAGCAGCTTCATTTCCTACAATGAGCAGTTCTTC.